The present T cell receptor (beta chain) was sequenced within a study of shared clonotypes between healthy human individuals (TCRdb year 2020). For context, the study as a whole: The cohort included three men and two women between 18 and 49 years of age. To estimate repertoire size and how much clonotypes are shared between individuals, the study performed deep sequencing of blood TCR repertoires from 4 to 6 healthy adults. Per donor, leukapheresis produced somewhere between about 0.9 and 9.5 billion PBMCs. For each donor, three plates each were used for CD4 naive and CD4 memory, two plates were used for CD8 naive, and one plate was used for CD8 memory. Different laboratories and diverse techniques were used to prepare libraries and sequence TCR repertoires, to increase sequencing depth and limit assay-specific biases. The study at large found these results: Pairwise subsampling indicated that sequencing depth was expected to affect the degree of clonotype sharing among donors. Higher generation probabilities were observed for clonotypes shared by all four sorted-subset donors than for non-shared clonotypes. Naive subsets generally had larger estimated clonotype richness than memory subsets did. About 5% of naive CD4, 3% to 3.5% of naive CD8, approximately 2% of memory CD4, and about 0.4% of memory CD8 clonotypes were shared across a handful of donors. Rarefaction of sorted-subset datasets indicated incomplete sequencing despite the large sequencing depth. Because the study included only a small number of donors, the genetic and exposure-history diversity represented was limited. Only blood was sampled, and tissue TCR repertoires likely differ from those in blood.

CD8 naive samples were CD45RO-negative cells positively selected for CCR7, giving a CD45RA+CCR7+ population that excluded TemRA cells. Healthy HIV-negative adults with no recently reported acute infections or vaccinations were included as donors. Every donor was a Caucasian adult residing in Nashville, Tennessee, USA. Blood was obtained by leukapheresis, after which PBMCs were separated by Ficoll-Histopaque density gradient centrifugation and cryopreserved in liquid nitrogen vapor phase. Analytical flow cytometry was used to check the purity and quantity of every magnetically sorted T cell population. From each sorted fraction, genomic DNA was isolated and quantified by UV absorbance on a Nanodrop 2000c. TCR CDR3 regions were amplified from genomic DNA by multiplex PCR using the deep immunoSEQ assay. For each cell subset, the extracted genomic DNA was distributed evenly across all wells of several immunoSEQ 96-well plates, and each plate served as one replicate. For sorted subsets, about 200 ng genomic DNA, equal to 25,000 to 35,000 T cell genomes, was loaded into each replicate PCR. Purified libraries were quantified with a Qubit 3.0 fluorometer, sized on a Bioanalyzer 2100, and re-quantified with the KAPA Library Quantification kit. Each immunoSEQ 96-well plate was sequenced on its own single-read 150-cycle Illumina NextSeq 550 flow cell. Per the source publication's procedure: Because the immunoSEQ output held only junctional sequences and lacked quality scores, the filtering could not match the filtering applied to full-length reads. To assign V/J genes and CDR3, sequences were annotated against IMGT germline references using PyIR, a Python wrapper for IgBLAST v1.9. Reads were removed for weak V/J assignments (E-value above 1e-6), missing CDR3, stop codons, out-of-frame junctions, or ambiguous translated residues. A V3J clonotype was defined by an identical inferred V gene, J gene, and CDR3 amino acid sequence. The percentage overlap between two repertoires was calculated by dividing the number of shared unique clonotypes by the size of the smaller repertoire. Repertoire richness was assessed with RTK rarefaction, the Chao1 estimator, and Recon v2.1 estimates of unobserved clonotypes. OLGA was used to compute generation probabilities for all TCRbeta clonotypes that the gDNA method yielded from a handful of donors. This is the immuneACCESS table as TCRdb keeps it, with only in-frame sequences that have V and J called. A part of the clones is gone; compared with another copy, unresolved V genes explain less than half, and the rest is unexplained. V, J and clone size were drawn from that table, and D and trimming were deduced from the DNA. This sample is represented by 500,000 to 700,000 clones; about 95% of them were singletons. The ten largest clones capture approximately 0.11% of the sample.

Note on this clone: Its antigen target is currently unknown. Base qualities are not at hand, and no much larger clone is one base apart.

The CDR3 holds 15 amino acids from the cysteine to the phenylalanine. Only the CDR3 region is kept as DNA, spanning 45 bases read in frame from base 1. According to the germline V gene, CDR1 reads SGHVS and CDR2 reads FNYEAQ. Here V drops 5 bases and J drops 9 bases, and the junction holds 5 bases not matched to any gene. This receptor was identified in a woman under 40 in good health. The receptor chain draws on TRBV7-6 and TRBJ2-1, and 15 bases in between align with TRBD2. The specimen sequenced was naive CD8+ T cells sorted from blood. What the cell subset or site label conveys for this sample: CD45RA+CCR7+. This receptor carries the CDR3 CASSPGLAGGVEQFF. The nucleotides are TGTGCCAGCAGCCCCGGACTAGCGGGAGGGGTTGAGCAGTTCTTC.